The 3 T cell receptor beta chains given below trace back to one sample, sequenced in a study of beta chain features in type 1 diabetes. Study-level results: Shorter TCRB CDR3s, moderately but significantly so, marked every one of the four CD4+ subsets in Type 1 diabetes patients.

These receptors are not linked to any known antigen. The sequenced template was cDNA made from the entire isolated RNA. Profiling relied on immunoSEQ multiplex PCR, and the TCRdb table lists in-frame clones only, not all of them. The sample contains 640,000 or so clones, about an eighth of which appear only once. The sequenced sample was naive CD4+ T cells from blood. These receptors originate from a man younger than 30 with type 1 diabetes.

The V and J genes are TRBV11-3 and TRBJ1-3, with no clear D. Between the trimmed V and J ends, which lost 5 bases and 6 bases, there was a span of 5 bases. The germline CDR1 and CDR2 sequences are SGHNT and YENEEA. CDR3 length equals 11 residues. The CDR3, as DNA: TGTGCCAGCAGCAAACTAAACACCATATATTTT. Translation: CASSKLNTIYF.

This clone was seen more than once but under ten times. The CDR3 here is CASSADGAEAFF. CDR3 nucleotides: TGTGCCAGCAGCGCCGACGGCGCTGAAGCTTTCTTT. The J gene is TRBJ1-1, the V gene TRBV9; D is uncertain. Trimming took off 3 bases at V and 6 bases at J, with 9 bases between the two ends. The CDR3 spans 12 residues. Germline V lookup: CDR1 SGDLS, CDR2 YYNGEE.

There are a few counts of this clone. The gene calls are TRBV11-2 and TRBJ2-6, with 10 bases identical to TRBD1. The V gene end was trimmed by 5 bases and the J gene end by 3 bases; junction bases not matched to a gene: 7. Germline CDR1 and CDR2: SGHAT and FQNNGV. CDR3 length: 17 residues. Here the CDR3 DNA reads TGTGCCAGCAGCCCGGGGGACAGGGGACTTGGGGCCAACGTCCTGACTTTC. It codes for CASSPGDRGLGANVLTF.